These 18 T cell receptor beta chains were sequenced from one sample in a study of CD8+ T cells in alopecia areata listed by TCRdb under 2018. Library construction relied on the immunoSEQ multiplex PCR assay. RNA was extracted from all samples and reverse transcribed into cDNA as template for TCR sequencing. TCRdb took this table from immuneACCESS and kept in-frame rearrangements with V and J called. Such tables lack part of the clones; where checked against another copy, unresolved V genes explain under half of the gap, and the rest is unexplained. For this sample there are some 190,000 clones; around 60% appear just once. The ten largest clones take up about 1.3% of the sample. Sample treatment or condition, as interpreted from the label and publication: oral pan-JAK inhibitor, 5-10 mg twice daily. The specimen comprised CD4+ T cells sorted from blood, sampled around week 50, from a patient treated with tofacitinib. Every receptor here comes from a human donor with alopecia areata.

V and J are TRBV29-1 and TRBJ1-2; a weak D match, TRBD1 (6 bases). In germline, CDR1 is SQVTM, CDR2 ANQGSEA. V was trimmed by 7 bases and J by 5 bases, leaving 11 bases between them. The CDR3 spans 11 residues. The CDR3 bases are TGCAGCGGGGGGGACATTTATGGCTACACCTTC. Encoded protein: CSGGDIYGYTF.

The table lists this clone with a few counts. The chain uses TRBV2 and TRBJ1-2, with D perhaps TRBD1 (5 bases). V was clipped by 1 base and J by 4 bases, with 7 bases between them. Germline V gene lookup returns CDR1 SNHLY and CDR2 FYNNEI. The CDR3 covers 13 residues. The CDR3 spells CASSEDGGYGYTF. The CDR3 DNA follows: TGTGCCAGCAGTGAAGATGGGGGCTATGGCTACACCTTC.

The chain employs TRBV6-1 and TRBJ1-6; D is possibly TRBD1 (6 bases). The CDR3 runs to 14 residues. The V end was cut by 8 bases, the J end by 5 bases, with 13 bases between. CDR1 MNHNS and CDR2 SASEGT come from the germline V gene. The CDR3 region has the DNA TGTGCCAGCGGCGGACAGATGAATAATTCACCCCTCCACTTT. It is translated as CASGGQMNNSPLHF.

This clone was counted once. The rearrangement uses TRBV2 and TRBJ2-5; D is perhaps TRBD1 (5 bases). The CDR3 consists of 13 residues. Trimming took off 4 bases at V and 2 bases at J, with 8 bases between the two ends. Germline V gene data show CDR1 as SNHLY and CDR2 as FYNNEI. The CDR3 DNA follows: TGTGCCAGCAGTGTCCGACAGCAAGAGACCCAGTACTTC. Its translation: CASSVRQQETQYF.

The rearrangement uses TRBV23-1 and TRBJ2-7; TRBD1 is a possible D gene (5 bases). TRBV23-1 is treated as an ORF (open reading frame) with a function not yet certain. V was pared by 3 bases and J by 2 bases, with 8 bases between. This CDR3 region has 13 residues. CDR3 DNA sequence: TGCGCCAGCAGTCAGACAGACCCCTACGAGCAGTACTTC. Its translation: CASSQTDPYEQYF.

This chain links TRBV5-6 with TRBJ2-1; D unclear. V was trimmed by 1 base and J by 9 bases, leaving 5 bases between them. CDR3 length: 11 amino acids. Germline CDR1 SGHDT, CDR2 YYEEEE. The CDR3 DNA reads as TGTGCCAGCAGCTTGACCAGTGAGCAGTTCTTC. This translates into CASSLTSEQFF. The variable domain in full, with the rest retrieved from reference TRBV5-6 and TRBJ2-1, is DAGVTQSPTHLIKTRGQQVTLRCSPKSGHDTVSWYQQALGQGPQFIFQYYEEEERQRGNFPDRFSGHQFPNYSSELNVNALLLGDSALYLCASSLTSEQFFGPGTRLTVL.

This clone has a handful of counts. V usage is TRBV29-1 and J usage is TRBJ1-1, with 7 nucleotides matching TRBD1. J lost 6 bases, V lost 7 bases, and 5 bases had no gene match. Germline V lookup: CDR1 SQVTM, CDR2 ANQGSEA. The CDR3 has 11 amino acids. This chain's CDR3 is CSGHRGSEAFF. CDR3 nucleotides: TGCAGCGGACACAGGGGATCTGAAGCTTTCTTT.

This chain links TRBV5-1 with TRBJ1-1; the D gene is possibly TRBD1 (5 bases). The V and J ends lost 1 base and 6 bases respectively, with 10 bases between them. The CDR3 is 13 residues long. CDR1 and CDR2 (germline): SGHRS, YFSETQ. CDR3 residues: CASSLMGGSEAFF. CDR3 DNA: TGCGCCAGCAGCTTGATGGGGGGGTCTGAAGCTTTCTTT.

The CDR3 DNA follows: TGTGCCAGCAGACTTACACCGGGACAGGGGACCTACGAGCAGTACTTC. This gives the protein CASRLTPGQGTYEQYF. V gene TRBV2 combines with J gene TRBJ2-7, with 10 bases lining up with TRBD1. Germline V CDR1 and CDR2: SNHLY, FYNNEI. The CDR3 is made up of 16 amino acids. V shed 6 bases and J 2 bases; nucleotides not matched to a gene: 10.

CDR3 DNA sequence: TGTGCCAGCAGTTTTAGTTGGGGGAACACTGAAGCTTTCTTT. This translates into CASSFSWGNTEAFF. V and J are TRBV6-6 and TRBJ1-1; D is undetermined. Trimming left V 4 bases short and J 1 base short, with 10 bases between. Germline lookup yields CDR1 MNHNY and CDR2 SVGAGI (reference sequence). The CDR3 length is 14 residues.

This chain links TRBV2 with TRBJ1-6, with D possibly matching TRBD1 (6 bases). CDR1 is SNHLY, CDR2 FYNNEI, per germline. V lost 4 bases and J 5 bases, leaving 9 bases between the germline ends. The CDR3 has 14 residues. The CDR3 is CASSGQENNSPLHF. CDR3 sequence (DNA): TGTGCCAGCAGTGGACAGGAGAATAATTCACCCCTCCACTTT. The whole variable domain, remainder taken from reference TRBV2 and TRBJ1-6, is EPEVTQTPSHQVTQMGQEVILRCVPISNHLYFYWYRQILGQKVEFLVSFYNNEISEKSEIFDDQFSVERPDGSNFTLKIRSTKLEDSAMYFCASSGQENNSPLHFGNGTRLTVT.

The J gene is TRBJ2-1, the V gene TRBV9; D may be TRBD1 (5 bases). The CDR3 is 12 residues long. Trimming removed 3 bases at V and 7 bases at J, with 8 bases between. Looked up from germline, CDR1 is SGDLS and CDR2 is YYNGEE. Here the CDR3 DNA reads TGTGCCAGCAGCGGACAGAGAAATGAGCAGTTCTTC. It codes for CASSGQRNEQFF. Using reference TRBV9 and TRBJ2-1 for the parts outside the CDR3, the full variable domain is DSGVTQTPKHLITATGQRVTLRCSPRSGDLSVYWYQQSLDQGLQFLIQYYNGEERAKGNILERFSAQQFPDLHSELNLSSLELGDSALYFCASSGQRNEQFFGPGTRLTVL.

This clone has a handful of counts. The chain recombines TRBV29-1 with TRBJ2-7, with D possibly TRBD1 on 6 matching bases. V was shortened by 5 bases and J by 1 base, with 12 bases between the two germline ends. This CDR3 is 13 amino acids long. Germline CDR1 reads SQVTM; CDR2 reads ANQGSEA. Here the CDR3 DNA reads TGCAGCGTTCTCAGGGGTCCGTCCTACGAGCAGTACTTC. Translating gives CSVLRGPSYEQYF.

This clone was counted a few times. CDR3 bases: TGTGCCACCTTGTTGGGACTAGCGGGGGCCAATGAGCAGTTCTTC. It translates to CATLLGLAGANEQFF. This rearrangement joins TRBV2 to TRBJ2-1; TRBD2 aligns across 14 bases. The CDR3 contains 15 residues. Trimming removed 10 bases from V and 6 bases from J; junction bases left unmatched: 8. Germline V gene data show CDR1 as SNHLY and CDR2 as FYNNEI. Drawing the rest from reference TRBV2 and TRBJ2-1, the complete variable domain is EPEVTQTPSHQVTQMGQEVILRCVPISNHLYFYWYRQILGQKVEFLVSFYNNEISEKSEIFDDQFSVERPDGSNFTLKIRSTKLEDSAMYFCATLLGLAGANEQFFGPGTRLTVL.

The chain joins TRBV7-9 to TRBJ1-1; D remains ambiguous. V was clipped by 1 base and J by 3 bases, with 15 bases between them. The CDR3 has 16 amino acids. Per the germline V gene, CDR1 is SEHNR and CDR2 is FQNEAQ (reference sequence). The CDR3 region is CASSLGEVRSDTEAFF. The CDR3 region has the DNA TGTGCCAGCAGCTTAGGGGAGGTACGAAGCGACACTGAAGCTTTCTTT. Looking up the rest from reference TRBV7-9 and TRBJ1-1 gives the full variable domain: DTGVSQNPRHKITKRGQNVTFRCDPISEHNRLYWYRQTLGQGPEFLTYFQNEAQLEKSRLLSDRFSAERPKGSFSTLEIQRTEQGDSAMYLCASSLGEVRSDTEAFFGQGTRLTVV.

This chain uses TRBV9 with TRBJ2-3; D might be TRBD2 (5 bases). The germline CDR1 and CDR2 sequences are SGDLS and YYNGEE. This CDR3 has 14 amino acids. V lost 4 bases and J 2 bases, leaving 11 bases between the germline ends. The CDR3 DNA follows: TGTGCCAGCAGCCCCTCAGCGGCCACAGATACGCAGTATTTT. Its translation is CASSPSAATDTQYF.

This clone showed up just a few times. In the same sample, other DNA sequences code for this CDR3. The V gene is TRBV20-1, the J gene TRBJ1-1; D is unresolved. CDR3 length: 11 amino acids. Trimming shortened V by 3 bases and J by 1 base, and 3 bases separated the two germline ends. Germline V gene sequence: CDR1 DFQATT, CDR2 SNEGSKA (reference sequence). The CDR3 bases are TGCAGTGCTAGCTGGAACACTGAAGCTTTCTTT. This encodes CSASWNTEAFF.

The V call is TRBV4-3, the J call TRBJ1-6, with D perhaps TRBD1 (6 bases). The CDR3 contains 14 residues. Germline V lookup: CDR1 LGHNA, CDR2 YSLEER. V dropped 0 bases and J dropped 11 bases, with 11 bases sitting between them. CDR3 protein: CASSQDGGRTPLHF. The DNA of the CDR3 is TGCGCCAGCAGCCAAGACGGGGGCCGGACACCCCTCCACTTT.